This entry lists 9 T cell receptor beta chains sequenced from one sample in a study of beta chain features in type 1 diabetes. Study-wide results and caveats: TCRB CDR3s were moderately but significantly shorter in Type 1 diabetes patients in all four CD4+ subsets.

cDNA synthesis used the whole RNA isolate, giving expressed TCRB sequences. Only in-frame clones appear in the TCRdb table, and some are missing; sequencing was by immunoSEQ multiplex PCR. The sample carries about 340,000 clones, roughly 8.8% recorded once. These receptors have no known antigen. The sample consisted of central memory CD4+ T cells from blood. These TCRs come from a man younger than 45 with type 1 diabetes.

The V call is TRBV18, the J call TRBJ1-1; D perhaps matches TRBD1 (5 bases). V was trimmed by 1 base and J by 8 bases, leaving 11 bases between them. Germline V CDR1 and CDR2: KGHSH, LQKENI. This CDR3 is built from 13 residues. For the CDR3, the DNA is TGTGCCAGCTCACCACTGCAGGGCTCCGAAGCTTTCTTT. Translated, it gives CASSPLQGSEAFF.

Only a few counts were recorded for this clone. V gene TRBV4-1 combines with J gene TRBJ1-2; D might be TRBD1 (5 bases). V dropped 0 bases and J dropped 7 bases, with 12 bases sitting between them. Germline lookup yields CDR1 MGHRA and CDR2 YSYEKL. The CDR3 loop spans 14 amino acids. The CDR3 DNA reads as TGCGCCAGCAGCCAAGATGGGGACCTGGGTGGCTACACCTTC. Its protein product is CASSQDGDLGGYTF.

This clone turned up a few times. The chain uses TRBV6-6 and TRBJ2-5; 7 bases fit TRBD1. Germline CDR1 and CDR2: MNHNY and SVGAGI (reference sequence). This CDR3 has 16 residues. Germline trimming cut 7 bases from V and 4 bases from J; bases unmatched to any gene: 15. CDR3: CASTDSGTVNLETQYF. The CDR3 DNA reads TGTGCCAGCACCGACTCCGGGACAGTCAACCTAGAGACCCAGTACTTC.

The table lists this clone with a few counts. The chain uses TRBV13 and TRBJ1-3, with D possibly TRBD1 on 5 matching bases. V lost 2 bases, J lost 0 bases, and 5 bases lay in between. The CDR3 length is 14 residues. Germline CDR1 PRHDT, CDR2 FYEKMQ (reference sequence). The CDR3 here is CASSLQGSGNTIYF. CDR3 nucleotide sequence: TGTGCCAGCAGCTTACAGGGCTCTGGAAACACCATATATTTT.

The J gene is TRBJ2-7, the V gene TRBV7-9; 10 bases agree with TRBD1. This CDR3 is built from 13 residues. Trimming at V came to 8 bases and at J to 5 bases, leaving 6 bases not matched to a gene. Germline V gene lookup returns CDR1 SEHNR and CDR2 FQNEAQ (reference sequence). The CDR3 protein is CASGDRGLNEQYF. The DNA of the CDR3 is TGTGCCAGCGGTGACAGGGGGCTGAACGAGCAGTACTTC. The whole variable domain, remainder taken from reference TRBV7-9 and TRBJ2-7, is DTGVSQNPRHKITKRGQNVTFRCDPISEHNRLYWYRQTLGQGPEFLTYFQNEAQLEKSRLLSDRFSAERPKGSFSTLEIQRTEQGDSAMYLCASGDRGLNEQYFGPGTRLTVT.

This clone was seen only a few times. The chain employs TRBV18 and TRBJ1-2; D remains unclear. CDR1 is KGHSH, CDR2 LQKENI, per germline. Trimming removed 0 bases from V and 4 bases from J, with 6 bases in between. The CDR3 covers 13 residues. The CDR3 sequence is CASSPPDSYGYTF. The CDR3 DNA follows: TGTGCCAGCTCACCACCGGATAGCTATGGCTACACCTTC.

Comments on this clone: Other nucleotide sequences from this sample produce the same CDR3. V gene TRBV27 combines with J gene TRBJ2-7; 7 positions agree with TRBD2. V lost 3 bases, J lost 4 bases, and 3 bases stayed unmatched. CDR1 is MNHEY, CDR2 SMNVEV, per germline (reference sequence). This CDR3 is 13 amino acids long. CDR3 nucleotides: TGTGCCAGCAGTTTCGGGCGGGGGTACGAGCAGTACTTC. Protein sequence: CASSFGRGYEQYF.

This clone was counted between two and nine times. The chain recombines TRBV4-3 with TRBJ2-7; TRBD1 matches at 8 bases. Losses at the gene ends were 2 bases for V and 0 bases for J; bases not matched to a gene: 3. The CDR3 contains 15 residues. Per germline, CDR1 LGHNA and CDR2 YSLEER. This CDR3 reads CASSQRDRGSYEQYF. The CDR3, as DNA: TGCGCCAGCAGCCAACGAGACAGGGGCTCCTACGAGCAGTACTTC.

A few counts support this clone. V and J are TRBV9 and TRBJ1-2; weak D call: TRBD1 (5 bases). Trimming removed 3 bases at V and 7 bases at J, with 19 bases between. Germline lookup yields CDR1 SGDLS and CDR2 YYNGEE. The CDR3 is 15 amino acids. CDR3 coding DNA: TGTGCCAGCAGCGCGAAACCGACAGACGTAGGTGGCTACACCTTC. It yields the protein CASSAKPTDVGGYTF.